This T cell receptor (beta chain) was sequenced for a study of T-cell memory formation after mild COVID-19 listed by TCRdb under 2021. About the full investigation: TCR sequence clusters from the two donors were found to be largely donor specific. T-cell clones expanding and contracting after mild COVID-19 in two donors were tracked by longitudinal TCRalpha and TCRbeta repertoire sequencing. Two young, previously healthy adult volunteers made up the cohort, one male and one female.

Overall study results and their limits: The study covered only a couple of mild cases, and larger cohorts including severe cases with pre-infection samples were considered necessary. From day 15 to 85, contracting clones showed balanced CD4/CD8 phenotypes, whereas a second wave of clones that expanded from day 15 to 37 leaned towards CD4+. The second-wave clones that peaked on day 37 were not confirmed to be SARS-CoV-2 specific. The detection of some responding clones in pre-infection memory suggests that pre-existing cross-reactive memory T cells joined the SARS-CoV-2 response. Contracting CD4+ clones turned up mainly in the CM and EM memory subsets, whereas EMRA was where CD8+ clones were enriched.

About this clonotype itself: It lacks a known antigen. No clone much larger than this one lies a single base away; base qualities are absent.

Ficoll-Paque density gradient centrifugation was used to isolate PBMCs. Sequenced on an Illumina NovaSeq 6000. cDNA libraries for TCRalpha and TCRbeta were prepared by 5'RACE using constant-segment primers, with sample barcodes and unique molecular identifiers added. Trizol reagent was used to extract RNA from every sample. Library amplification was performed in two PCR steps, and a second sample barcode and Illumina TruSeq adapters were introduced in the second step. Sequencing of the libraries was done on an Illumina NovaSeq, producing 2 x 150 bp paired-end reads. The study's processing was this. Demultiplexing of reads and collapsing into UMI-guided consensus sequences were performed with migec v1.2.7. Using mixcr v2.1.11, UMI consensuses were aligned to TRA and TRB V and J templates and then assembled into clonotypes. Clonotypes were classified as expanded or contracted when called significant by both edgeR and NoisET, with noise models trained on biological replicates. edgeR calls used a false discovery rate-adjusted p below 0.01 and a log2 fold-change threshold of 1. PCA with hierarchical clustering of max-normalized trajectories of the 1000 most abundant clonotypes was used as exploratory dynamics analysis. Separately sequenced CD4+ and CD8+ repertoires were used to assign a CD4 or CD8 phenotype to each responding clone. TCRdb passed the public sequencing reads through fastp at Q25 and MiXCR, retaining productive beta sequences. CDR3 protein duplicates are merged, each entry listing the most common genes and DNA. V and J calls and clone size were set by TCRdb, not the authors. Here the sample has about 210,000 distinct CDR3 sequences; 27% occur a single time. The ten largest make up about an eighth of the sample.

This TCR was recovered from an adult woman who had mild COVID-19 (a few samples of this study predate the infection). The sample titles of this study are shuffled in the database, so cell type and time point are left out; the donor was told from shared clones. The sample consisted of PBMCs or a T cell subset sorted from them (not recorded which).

The sequence in DNA is TGTGCCAGTAGCCTTTCCGGGACAGGTCTCTACGAGCAGTACTTC. This gives the protein CASSLSGTGLYEQYF. The V and J genes are TRBV19 and TRBJ2-7; 8 bases in the junction line up with TRBD1. Counted from cysteine to phenylalanine, this CDR3 has 15 amino acids. Only the CDR3 part of the read is kept: 45 bases, read in frame from the first base. Via the germline V gene (reference sequence), CDR1 is LNHDA and CDR2 SQIVND. V loses 6 bases at its end and J loses 3 bases; junction bases beyond the gene matches: 10. When the CDR3 is completed using the reference TRBV19 and TRBJ2-7 genes on either side, the full variable domain is DGGITQSPKYLFRKEGQNVTLSCEQNLNHDAMYWYRQDPGQGLRLIYYSQIVNDFQKGDIAEGYSVSREKKESFPLTVTSAQKNPTAFYLCASSLSGTGLYEQYFGPGTRLTVT.